This is a list of T cell receptor beta chains from one sample in a study of blood T cell repertoires in COVID-19. This table comes from immunoSEQ multiplex PCR, and its TCRdb copy is limited to in-frame clones, with some not included. The sample lists under 200,000 clones, around four fifths occurring once. The source material was PBMCs or T cells enriched from blood (not recorded which). The source is a woman aged 50 to 65 who had recovered from COVID-19. Both conserved end residues are part of each CDR3. A D gene is named only where the DNA matches it firmly. Some rows have no size entry. The others give once, few or many, or a class for an expanded clone.

V	D	size	J	DNA	CDR3
TRBV5-1	NA	NA	TRBJ2-2	TGCGCCAGCAGCTCCACGGGTGCCCCAAACACCGGGGAGCTGTTTTTT	CASSSTGAPNTGELFF
TRBV5-4	NA	NA	TRBJ2-7	TGTGCCAGCAGCTTGGCCGGGGTGACTAGTAACGAGCAGTACTTC	CASSLAGVTSNEQYF
TRBV27	TRBD1	NA	TRBJ1-6	TGTGCCAGCAGTGGGGACAGGGCTTCACCCCTCCACTTT	CASSGDRASPLHF
TRBV2	TRBD1	few	TRBJ1-5	TGTGCCAGCCGTCCGGACAGGGGGAACAATCAGCCCCAGCATTTT	CASRPDRGNNQPQHF
TRBV11-2	TRBD1	NA	TRBJ2-6	TGTGCCAGCAGCTCGCGGCGCGGACAGGGGACCTCTGGGGCCAACGTCCTGACTTTC	CASSSRRGQGTSGANVLTF
TRBV12-3/TRBV12-4	NA	once	TRBJ1-1	TGTGCCAGCAGTTTTGGGAGTACCTCTGAAGCTTTCTTT	CASSFGSTSEAFF
TRBV6-5	NA	NA	TRBJ1-2	TGTGCCAGCACCTCCAAATGGCCGTCAAACTATGGCTACACCTTC	CASTSKWPSNYGYTF
TRBV5-1	TRBD1	NA	TRBJ1-2	TGCGCCAGCAGCCCAGAGACAGGGTATGGCTACACCTTC	CASSPETGYGYTF
TRBV2	NA	NA	TRBJ1-1	TGTGCCAGCAGACAGGGCTGGAACACTGAAGCTTTCTTT	CASRQGWNTEAFF
TRBV6-5	TRBD1	NA	TRBJ1-1	TGTGCCAGCAGGGGGGCAGGGGGCAACACTGAAGCTTTCTTT	CASRGAGGNTEAFF
TRBV28	NA	NA	TRBJ1-1	TGTGCCAGCAGTTCTCCCACTGGGGGCAACACTGAAGCTTTCTTT	CASSSPTGGNTEAFF
TRBV7-2	TRBD2	NA	TRBJ2-1	TGTGCCAGCAGCTTTTCAAGCGGGAATCAGTTCTTC	CASSFSSGNQFF
TRBV5-6	TRBD1	many	TRBJ2-1	TGTGCCAGCAGCTTGCAGGGGGTCGATGAGCAGTTCTTC	CASSLQGVDEQFF
TRBV5-1	TRBD2	NA	TRBJ2-7	TGCGCCAGCAGCCTGAGAGTTATTGGCGGGGGGGCGAGCGAGCAGTACTTC	CASSLRVIGGGASEQYF
TRBV6-2/TRBV6-3	TRBD1	NA	TRBJ1-1	TGTGCCAGCAGTTACCTCAGGGGGCCGGGCACTGAAGCTTTCTTT	CASSYLRGPGTEAFF
TRBV7-2	NA	NA	TRBJ2-1	TGTGCCAGCAGCTTAGGGACAAGGAACAATGAGCAGTTCTTC	CASSLGTRNNEQFF
TRBV2	NA	NA	TRBJ1-1	TGTGCCAGCGGAGGAGGGAACACTGAAGCTTTCTTT	CASGGGNTEAFF
TRBV6-5	TRBD2	NA	TRBJ2-7	TGTGCCAGCAGTTTGACTAGCGGGAAGTTCTACGAGCAGTACTTC	CASSLTSGKFYEQYF
TRBV7-3	NA	NA	TRBJ1-4	TGTGCCAGCAGCTTATCAGGGAATGAAAAACTGTTTTTT	CASSLSGNEKLFF
TRBV2	NA	NA	TRBJ1-4	TGTGCCAGCACTGGGGGGAGAAAACTGTTTTTT	CASTGGRKLFF
TRBV12-3/TRBV12-4	NA	NA	TRBJ2-7	TGTGCCAGCAGTTTATTGCTAGCCTACGAGCAGTACTTC	CASSLLLAYEQYF
TRBV7-6	NA	NA	TRBJ1-1	TGTGCCAGCAGTGGCGGAGGCACTGAAGCTTTCTTT	CASSGGGTEAFF
TRBV28	TRBD2	once	TRBJ2-1	TGTGCCAGCAGAATGCGGACTAGCGGGTTTTACAATGAGCAGTTCTTC	CASRMRTSGFYNEQFF
TRBV3-1/TRBV3-2	NA	NA	TRBJ1-2	TGTGCCAGCAGCCAAGGGAGGGCAGCTGATGGCTACACCTTC	CASSQGRAADGYTF
TRBV7-9	NA	NA	TRBJ1-2	TGTGCCAGCAGCTTAGTACCGGAGAATGGCTACACCTTC	CASSLVPENGYTF
TRBV4-3	NA	NA	TRBJ2-3	TGCGCCAGCAGCCAAGACCGGCCCCGCCCGGGAATGACTAGCACAGATACGCAGTATTTT	CASSQDRPRPGMTSTDTQYF
TRBV5-8	NA	few	TRBJ2-3	TGTGCCAGCAGCTTTGGGGGGTTCAGTACGCAGTATTTT	CASSFGGFSTQYF
TRBV9	NA	NA	TRBJ1-5	TGTGCCAGCAGCGCCGGGACAAGTCTTCAGCCCCAGCATTTT	CASSAGTSLQPQHF
TRBV5-1	NA	NA	TRBJ2-3	TGCGCCAGCAGCTTGGCAATAGGGGGTGGTACAGATACGCAGTATTTT	CASSLAIGGGTDTQYF
TRBV2	NA	NA	TRBJ2-5	TGTGCCAGCAGGGACCACACTAGGGGGCAAGAGACCCAGTACTTC	CASRDHTRGQETQYF
TRBV7-9	TRBD1	NA	TRBJ2-3	TGTGCCAGCAGCAGGAGGACAGGGGGATCCACAGATACGCAGTATTTT	CASSRRTGGSTDTQYF
TRBV6-5	NA	few	TRBJ2-5	TGTGCCAGCAGGGTTATTAGCGGCCAAGAGACCCAGTACTTC	CASRVISGQETQYF
TRBV6-2/TRBV6-3	NA	NA	TRBJ1-3	TGTGCCAGCAGTTACGCCTACAGGGTCTCTGGAAACACCATATATTTT	CASSYAYRVSGNTIYF
TRBV6-5	NA	NA	TRBJ1-2	TGTGCCAGCAGTTACACGAGGAGGATAGGGGGCTACACCTTC	CASSYTRRIGGYTF
TRBV7-2	TRBD1	NA	TRBJ2-3	TGTGCCAGCAGCTCAGGGGGCTATACGCAGTATTTT	CASSSGGYTQYF
TRBV9	NA	NA	TRBJ1-2	TGTGCCAGCAGCGTAGAGGGGACCAGGGGCTATGGCTACACCTTC	CASSVEGTRGYGYTF
TRBV6-5	TRBD2	NA	TRBJ2-7	TGTGCCAGCAGAGACCGACTAGCGGAAGATTACGAGCAGTACTTC	CASRDRLAEDYEQYF
TRBV7-2	TRBD2	NA	TRBJ2-3	TGTGCCAGCAGCTTAAGGACTAGGGGAGGTACGCAGTATTTT	CASSLRTRGGTQYF
TRBV2	NA	NA	TRBJ1-3	TGTGCCAGCAGTGATGTCGGAGGGTACGGAAACACCATATATTTT	CASSDVGGYGNTIYF
TRBV12-3/TRBV12-4	NA	NA	TRBJ1-1	TGTGCCAGCAGGGGGGGTGGGACTGAAGCTTTCTTT	CASRGGGTEAFF
TRBV7-3	TRBD2	NA	TRBJ2-3	TGTGCCAGCAGCCCAGGACTAGCGGGGGGAAGAGATACGCAGTATTTT	CASSPGLAGGRDTQYF
TRBV11-3	TRBD1	NA	TRBJ1-1	TGTGCCAGCAGCCCCACCCGACAGGGCCCCCTAGAAGCTTTCTTT	CASSPTRQGPLEAFF
TRBV12-3/TRBV12-4	NA	NA	TRBJ2-1	TGTGCCAGCAGTTTAGGTCTAGCTATCGAGCAGTTCTTC	CASSLGLAIEQFF
TRBV12-3/TRBV12-4	NA	NA	TRBJ1-1	TGTGCCAGCAGTTTTAACAGAAACACTGAAGCTTTCTTT	CASSFNRNTEAFF
TRBV3-1/TRBV3-2	TRBD2	NA	TRBJ2-1	TGTGCCAGCAGCCAAACGGGACTAGCGGCCTACAATGAGCAGTTCTTC	CASSQTGLAAYNEQFF
TRBV2	NA	NA	TRBJ2-5	TGTGCCAGCGTCTGGAGGGAGACGGGACAAGAGACCCAGTACTTC	CASVWRETGQETQYF
TRBV11-3	TRBD2	once	TRBJ2-7	TGTGCCAGCAGCGAGTCGGGGGGGCAACCCTACGAGCAGTACTTC	CASSESGGQPYEQYF
TRBV4-3	NA	NA	TRBJ1-5	TGCGCCAGCAGCCAAACCCGGGGTTATCAGCCCCAGCATTTT	CASSQTRGYQPQHF
TRBV5-5	NA	NA	TRBJ1-4	TGTGCCAGCAGGGAGACAACTAATGAAAAACTGTTTTTT	CASRETTNEKLFF
TRBV6-4	TRBD1	NA	TRBJ1-2	TGTGCCAGCAGGCCGGGACAGGGGTACTATGGCTACACCTTC	CASRPGQGYYGYTF
TRBV7-9	TRBD2	NA	TRBJ2-3	TGTGCCAGCAGCGATATAGCGGGGAGCACAGATACGCAGTATTTT	CASSDIAGSTDTQYF
TRBV7-6	TRBD1	NA	TRBJ2-1	TGTGCCAGCAGCCTCAGACAGGGGAAGAATGAGCAGTTCTTC	CASSLRQGKNEQFF
TRBV2	TRBD2	NA	TRBJ2-1	TGTGCCAGCAGCCGTCCTAGCGGGAGGGTGGTTGAGCAGTTCTTC	CASSRPSGRVVEQFF
TRBV6-5	TRBD1	many	TRBJ1-5	TGTGCCAGCAGTCCGGGACAGGAACTAAATCAGCCCCAGCATTTT	CASSPGQELNQPQHF
TRBV5-5	NA	many	TRBJ2-1	TGTGCCAGCAGCCCACCGAGGGCCGGAGAGTTCTTC	CASSPPRAGEFF